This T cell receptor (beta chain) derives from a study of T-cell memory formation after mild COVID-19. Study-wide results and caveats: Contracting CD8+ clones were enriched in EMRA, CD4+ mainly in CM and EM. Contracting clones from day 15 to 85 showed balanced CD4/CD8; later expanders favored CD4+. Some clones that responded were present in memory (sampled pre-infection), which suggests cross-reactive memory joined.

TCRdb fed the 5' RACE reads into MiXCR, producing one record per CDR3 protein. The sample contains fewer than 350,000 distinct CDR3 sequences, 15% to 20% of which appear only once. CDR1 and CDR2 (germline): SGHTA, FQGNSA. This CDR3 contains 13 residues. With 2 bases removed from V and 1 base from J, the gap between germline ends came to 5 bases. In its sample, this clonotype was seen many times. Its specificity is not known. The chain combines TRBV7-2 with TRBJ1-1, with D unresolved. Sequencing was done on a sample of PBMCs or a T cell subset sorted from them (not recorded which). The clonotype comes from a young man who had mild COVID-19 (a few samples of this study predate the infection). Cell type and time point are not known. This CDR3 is CASSLSQNTEAFF. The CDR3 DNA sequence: TGTGCCAGCAGCTTAAGCCAGAACACTGAAGCTTTCTTT.